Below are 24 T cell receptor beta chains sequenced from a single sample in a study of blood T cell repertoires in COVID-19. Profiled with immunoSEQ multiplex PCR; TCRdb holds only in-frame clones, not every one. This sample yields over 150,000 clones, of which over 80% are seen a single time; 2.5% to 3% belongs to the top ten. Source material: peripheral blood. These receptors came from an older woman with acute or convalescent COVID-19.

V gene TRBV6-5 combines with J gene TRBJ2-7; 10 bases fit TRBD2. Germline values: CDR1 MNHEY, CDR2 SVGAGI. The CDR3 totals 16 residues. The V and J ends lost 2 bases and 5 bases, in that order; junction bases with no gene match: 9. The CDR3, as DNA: TGTGCCAGCAGTTACCGTCTAAGCGGGGGGGCGGACGAGCAGTACTTC. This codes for CASSYRLSGGADEQYF.

The CDR3 is CASNDRGRNQPQHF. The CDR3 coding sequence is TGCGCCAGCAACGACAGAGGGAGGAATCAGCCCCAGCATTTT. J is TRBJ1-5 and V is TRBV10-2; tentatively, D is TRBD1 (5 bases). The CDR3 consists of 14 residues. Trimming pared 7 bases from V and 4 bases from J, leaving 14 bases between. Germline CDR1 and CDR2: WSHSY and SAAADI.

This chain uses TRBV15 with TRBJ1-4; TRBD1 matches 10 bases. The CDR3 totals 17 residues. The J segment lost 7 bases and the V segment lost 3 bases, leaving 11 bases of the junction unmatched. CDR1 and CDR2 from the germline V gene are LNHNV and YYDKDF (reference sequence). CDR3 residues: CATSRDHRQGAVEKLFF. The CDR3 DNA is TGTGCCACCAGCAGGGACCATAGACAGGGGGCGGTTGAAAAACTGTTTTTT.

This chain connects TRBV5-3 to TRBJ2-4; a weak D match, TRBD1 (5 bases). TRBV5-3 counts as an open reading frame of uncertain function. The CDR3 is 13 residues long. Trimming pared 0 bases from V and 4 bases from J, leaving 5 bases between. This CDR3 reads CARSLGQKNIQYF. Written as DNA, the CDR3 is TGTGCCAGAAGCTTGGGACAGAAAAACATTCAGTACTTC.

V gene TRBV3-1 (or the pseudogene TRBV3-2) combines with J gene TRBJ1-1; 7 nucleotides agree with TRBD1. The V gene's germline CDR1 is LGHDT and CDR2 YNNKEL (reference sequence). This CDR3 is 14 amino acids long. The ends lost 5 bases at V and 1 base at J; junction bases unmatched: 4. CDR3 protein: CASSGRQGNTEAFF. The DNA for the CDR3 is TGTGCCAGCAGCGGACGACAGGGGAACACTGAAGCTTTCTTT.

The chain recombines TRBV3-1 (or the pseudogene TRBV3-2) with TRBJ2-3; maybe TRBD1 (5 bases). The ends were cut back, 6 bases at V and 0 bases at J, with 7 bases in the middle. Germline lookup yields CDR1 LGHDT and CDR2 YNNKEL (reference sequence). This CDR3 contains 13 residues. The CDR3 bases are TGTGCCAGCAGGACAGCGAGCACAGATACGCAGTATTTT. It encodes CASRTASTDTQYF.

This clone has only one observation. CDR3 sequence reads: CASSLVQGTGNTIYF. The DNA of the CDR3 is TGTGCCAGCAGCTTAGTCCAGGGAACTGGAAACACCATATATTTT. The V call is TRBV7-6, the J call TRBJ1-3; a possible D gene is TRBD1 (5 bases). CDR1 is SGHVS and CDR2 is FNYEAQ in the germline V gene. This CDR3 has 15 residues. V lost 1 base to trimming and J lost 2 bases, with 9 bases between them.

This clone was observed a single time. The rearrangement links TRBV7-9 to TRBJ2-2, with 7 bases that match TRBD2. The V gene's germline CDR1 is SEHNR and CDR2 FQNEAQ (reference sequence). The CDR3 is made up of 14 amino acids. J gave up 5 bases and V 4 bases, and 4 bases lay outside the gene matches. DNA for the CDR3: TGTGCCAGCAGCTCCTGGGGGGGGACCGGGGAGCTGTTTTTT. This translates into CASSSWGGTGELFF. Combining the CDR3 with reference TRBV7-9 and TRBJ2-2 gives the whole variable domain DTGVSQNPRHKITKRGQNVTFRCDPISEHNRLYWYRQTLGQGPEFLTYFQNEAQLEKSRLLSDRFSAERPKGSFSTLEIQRTEQGDSAMYLCASSSWGGTGELFFGEGSRLTVL.

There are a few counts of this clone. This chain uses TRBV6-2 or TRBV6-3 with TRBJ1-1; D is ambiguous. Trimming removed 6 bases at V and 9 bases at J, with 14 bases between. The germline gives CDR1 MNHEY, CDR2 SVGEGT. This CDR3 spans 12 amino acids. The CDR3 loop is CASSLKHEKAFF. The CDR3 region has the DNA TGTGCCAGCAGCCTCAAACACGAAAAAGCTTTCTTT.

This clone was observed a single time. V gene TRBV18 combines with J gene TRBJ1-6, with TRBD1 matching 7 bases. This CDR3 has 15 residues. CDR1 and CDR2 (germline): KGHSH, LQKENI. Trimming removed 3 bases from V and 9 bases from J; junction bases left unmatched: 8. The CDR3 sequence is CASSPNRGWVSPLHF. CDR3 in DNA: TGTGCCAGCTCACCGAACAGGGGATGGGTTTCACCCCTCCACTTT.

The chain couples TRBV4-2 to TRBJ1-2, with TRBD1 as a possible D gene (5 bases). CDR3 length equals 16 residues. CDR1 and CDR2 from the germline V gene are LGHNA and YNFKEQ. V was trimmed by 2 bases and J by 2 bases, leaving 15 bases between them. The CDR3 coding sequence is TGTGCCAGCAGCCAACCGGGACTCCGGAGCAACTATGGCTACACCTTC. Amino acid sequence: CASSQPGLRSNYGYTF.

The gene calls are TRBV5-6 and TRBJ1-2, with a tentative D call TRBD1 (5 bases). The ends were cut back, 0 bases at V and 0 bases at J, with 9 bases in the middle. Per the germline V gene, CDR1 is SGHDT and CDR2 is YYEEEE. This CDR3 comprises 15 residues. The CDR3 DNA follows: TGTGCCAGCAGCTTGGGGACAAATTCTAACTATGGCTACACCTTC. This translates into CASSLGTNSNYGYTF.

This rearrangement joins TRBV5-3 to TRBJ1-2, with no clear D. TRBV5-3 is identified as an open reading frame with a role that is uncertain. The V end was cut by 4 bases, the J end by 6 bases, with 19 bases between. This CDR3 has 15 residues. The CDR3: CARSSYRDFLHGYTF. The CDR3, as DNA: TGTGCCAGAAGCAGCTACCGGGATTTCCTCCATGGCTACACCTTC.

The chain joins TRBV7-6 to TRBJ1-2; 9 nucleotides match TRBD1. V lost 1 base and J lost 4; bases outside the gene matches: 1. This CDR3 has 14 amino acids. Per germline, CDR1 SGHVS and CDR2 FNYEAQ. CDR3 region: CASSLEDRGYGYTF. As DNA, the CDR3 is TGTGCCAGCAGCTTAGAGGACAGGGGCTATGGCTACACCTTC.

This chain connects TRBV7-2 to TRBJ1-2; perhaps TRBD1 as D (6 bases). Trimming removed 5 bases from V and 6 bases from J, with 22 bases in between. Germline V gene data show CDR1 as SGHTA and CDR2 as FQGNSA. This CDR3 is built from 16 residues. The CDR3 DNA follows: TGTGCCAGCAGCCCGGGGTGGACACAGGGCTCCCATGGCTACACCTTC. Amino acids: CASSPGWTQGSHGYTF.

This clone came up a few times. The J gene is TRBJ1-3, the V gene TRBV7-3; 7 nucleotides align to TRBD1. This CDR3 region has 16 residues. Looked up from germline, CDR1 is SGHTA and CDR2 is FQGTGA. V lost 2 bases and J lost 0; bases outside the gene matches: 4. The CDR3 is CASSLHGTDSGNTIYF. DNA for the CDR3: TGTGCCAGCAGCTTACATGGGACAGACTCTGGAAACACCATATATTTT.

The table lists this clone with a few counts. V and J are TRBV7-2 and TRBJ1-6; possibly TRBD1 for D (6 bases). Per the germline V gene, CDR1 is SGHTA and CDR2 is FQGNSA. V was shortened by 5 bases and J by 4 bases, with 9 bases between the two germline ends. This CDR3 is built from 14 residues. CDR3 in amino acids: CASSLQGYNSPLHF. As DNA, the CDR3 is TGTGCCAGCAGCCTACAGGGTTATAATTCACCCCTCCACTTT. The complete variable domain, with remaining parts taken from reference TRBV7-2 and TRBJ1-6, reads GAGVSQSPSNKVTEKGKDVELRCDPISGHTALYWYRQSLGQGLEFLIYFQGNSAPDKSGLPSDRFSAERTGGSVSTLTIQRTQQEDSAVYLCASSLQGYNSPLHFGNGTRLTVT.

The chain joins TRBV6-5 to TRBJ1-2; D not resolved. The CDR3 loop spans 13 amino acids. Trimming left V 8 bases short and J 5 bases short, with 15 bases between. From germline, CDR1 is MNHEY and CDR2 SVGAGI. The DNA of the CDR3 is TGTGCCAGCGAACCGGGATCACGATATGGCTACACCTTC. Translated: CASEPGSRYGYTF.

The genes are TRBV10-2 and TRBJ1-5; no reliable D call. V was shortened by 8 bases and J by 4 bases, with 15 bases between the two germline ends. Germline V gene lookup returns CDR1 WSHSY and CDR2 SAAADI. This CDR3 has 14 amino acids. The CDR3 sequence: CASGRGEMNQPQHF. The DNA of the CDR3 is TGCGCCAGCGGACGGGGAGAAATGAATCAGCCCCAGCATTTT.

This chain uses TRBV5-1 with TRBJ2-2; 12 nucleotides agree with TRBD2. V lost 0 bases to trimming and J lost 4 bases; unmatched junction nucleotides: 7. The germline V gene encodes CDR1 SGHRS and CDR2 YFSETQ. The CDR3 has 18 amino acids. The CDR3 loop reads CASSLVPSGGAGTGELFF. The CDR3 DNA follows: TGCGCCAGCAGCTTGGTTCCTAGCGGGGGGGCCGGCACCGGGGAGCTGTTTTTT.

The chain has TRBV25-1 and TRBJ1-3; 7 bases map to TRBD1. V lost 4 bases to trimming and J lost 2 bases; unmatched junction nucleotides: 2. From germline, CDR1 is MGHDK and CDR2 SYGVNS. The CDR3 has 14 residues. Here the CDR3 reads CASSGQGAGNTIYF. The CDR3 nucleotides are TGTGCCAGCAGTGGACAGGGAGCTGGAAACACCATATATTTT.

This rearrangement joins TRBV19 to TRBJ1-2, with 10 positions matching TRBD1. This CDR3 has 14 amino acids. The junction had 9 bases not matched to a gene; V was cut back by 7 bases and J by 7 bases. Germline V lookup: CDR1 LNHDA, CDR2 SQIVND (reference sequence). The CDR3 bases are TGTGCCAGTACGCGGACAGGGGGAGCGGGTGGCTACACCTTC. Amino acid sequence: CASTRTGGAGGYTF.

CDR3 in amino acids: CASSPGGPQETQYF. CDR3 sequence (DNA): TGCGCCAGCAGCCCCGGTGGTCCACAAGAGACCCAGTACTTC. This sequence joins TRBV5-1 and TRBJ2-5; D is undetermined. Between the trimmed V and J ends, which lost 4 bases and 2 bases, there was a span of 12 bases. The CDR3 covers 14 residues. Looked up from germline, CDR1 is SGHRS and CDR2 is YFSETQ.

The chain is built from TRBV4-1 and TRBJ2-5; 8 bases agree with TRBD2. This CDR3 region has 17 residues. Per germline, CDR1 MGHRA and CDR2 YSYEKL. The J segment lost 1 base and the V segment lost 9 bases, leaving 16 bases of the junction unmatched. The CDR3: CASTREAQGTLQETQYF. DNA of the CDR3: TGCGCCAGTACGCGGGAGGCCCAGGGTACCCTCCAAGAGACCCAGTACTTC.